A selection of T cell receptor beta chains follows, all from one sample in a study of blood T cell repertoires in COVID-19. TCRdb keeps only in-frame clones here, not all; method: immunoSEQ multiplex PCR. The repertoire has some 300,000 clones, roughly 80% of them found once; the top ten carry around 3.7%. Sequencing was done on a sample of peripheral blood. These receptors were obtained from a woman aged 45-59 years with active or convalescent COVID-19. The CDR3 runs from the conserved cysteine through the conserved F or W.

>TRBV6-5|TRBJ1-2
CASGETGWDYGYTF
>TRBV13|TRBJ1-1
CASTPYRGEAFEAFF
>TRBV11-2|TRBJ1-1
CASSLGGFRGRGAFF
>TRBV6-2/TRBV6-3|TRBJ2-7
CASSEMGPRDEQYF
>TRBV18|TRBJ2-5
CASSPPGQKPQETQYF
>TRBV6-2/TRBV6-3|TRBJ2-5
CASSYPGQGAGETQYF
>TRBV4-1|TRBJ1-2
CASRLPGTNYGYTF
>TRBV2|TRBJ2-7
CASSETGVYEQYF
>TRBV6-5|TRBJ1-1
CASSRDRGDTEAFF
>TRBV25-1|TRBJ2-5
CASSGLIRDVRGQETQYF
>TRBV9|TRBJ2-5
CASSVGATSATSSTYF
>TRBV19|TRBJ1-4
CASSIPGQHEKLFF